This T cell receptor beta chain originates from a study of T cells in localized non-small cell lung cancer. The method was immunoSEQ multiplex PCR; TCRdb's version includes in-frame clones alone and lacks a portion of them. The sample consists of about 30,000 clones, 90% to 95% of them appearing once. About this clone: Its antigen is still unknown.

The CDR3 sequence is 14 residues long. Losses at the gene ends were 7 bases for V and 5 bases for J; bases not matched to a gene: 8. Germline V gives CDR1 LNHDA, CDR2 SQIVND (reference sequence). Notes on the study in general: The study linked higher blood T cell density to longer overall survival.

The chain joins TRBV19 to TRBJ2-1, with 7 bases fitting TRBD2. This TCR was sampled from a woman aged 35 to 70 with stage I lung adenocarcinoma. The sample consisted of peripheral blood, taken before any cancer treatment. CDR3 sequence reads: CASKRLAVNNEQFF. CDR3 nucleotide sequence: TGTGCCAGTAAGCGCCTAGCGGTTAACAATGAGCAGTTCTTC.